The entry below gives a single T cell receptor beta chain sequence along with its context. Its matching antigen is unknown. This entry is derived from a study of T-cell memory formation after mild COVID-19. TCRdb recomputed calls from the 5' RACE reads with MiXCR, one row per CDR3 protein. This table has 400,000 to 500,000 distinct CDR3 sequences, roughly 18% appearing once. Study-level points and caveats: Clones that got smaller from day 15 to 85 had even CD4/CD8, while clones growing later tipped toward CD4+.

The origin of this receptor is a man aged 18 to 30 who had mild COVID-19 (a few samples of this study predate the infection). Cell type and time point are not known. Sequenced input: PBMCs or a T cell subset sorted from them (not recorded which).

CDR3 DNA: TGTGCTAGTGGTCTAGGACTAGCGAAGCAGTTCTTC. It codes for CASGLGLAKQFF. The chain combines TRBV12-5 with TRBJ2-1; TRBD2 matches at 9 bases. After removal of 5 bases from V and 11 bases from J, the junction contained 4 bases not matched to a gene. Germline assignment: CDR1 LGHNT and CDR2 FRNRAP. The CDR3 runs to 12 residues. The whole variable domain, remainder taken from reference TRBV12-5 and TRBJ2-1, is DARVTQTPRHKVTEMGQEVTMRCQPILGHNTVFWYRQTMMQGLELLAYFRNRAPLDDSGMPKDRFSAEMPDATLATLKIQPSEPRDSAVYFCASGLGLAKQFFGPGTRLTVL.